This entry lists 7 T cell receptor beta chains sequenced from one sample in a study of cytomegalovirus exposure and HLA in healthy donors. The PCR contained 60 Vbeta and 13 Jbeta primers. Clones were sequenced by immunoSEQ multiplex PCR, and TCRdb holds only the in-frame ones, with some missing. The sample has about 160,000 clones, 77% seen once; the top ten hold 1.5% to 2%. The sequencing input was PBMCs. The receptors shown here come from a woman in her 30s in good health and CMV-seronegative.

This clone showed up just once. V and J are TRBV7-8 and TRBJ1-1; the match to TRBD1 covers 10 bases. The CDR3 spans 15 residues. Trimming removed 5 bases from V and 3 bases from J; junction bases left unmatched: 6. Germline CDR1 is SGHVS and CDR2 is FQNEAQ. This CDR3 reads CASSPRQGAYTEAFF. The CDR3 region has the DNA TGTGCCAGCAGCCCGAGACAGGGGGCCTACACTGAAGCTTTCTTT.

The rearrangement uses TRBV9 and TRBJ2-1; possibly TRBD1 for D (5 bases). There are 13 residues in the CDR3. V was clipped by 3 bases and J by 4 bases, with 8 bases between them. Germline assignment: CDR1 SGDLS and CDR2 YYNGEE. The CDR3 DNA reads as TGTGCCAGCAGCGCTGACAGTTACAATGAGCAGTTCTTC. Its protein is CASSADSYNEQFF. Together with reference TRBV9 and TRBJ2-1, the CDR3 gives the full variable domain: DSGVTQTPKHLITATGQRVTLRCSPRSGDLSVYWYQQSLDQGLQFLIQYYNGEERAKGNILERFSAQQFPDLHSELNLSSLELGDSALYFCASSADSYNEQFFGPGTRLTVL.

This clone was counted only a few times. Written as DNA, the CDR3 is TGTGCCAGCAGGCTAGCGGGAGATCTGGGGGAGCAGTACTTC. It specifies CASRLAGDLGEQYF. This chain connects TRBV6-5 to TRBJ2-7; 10 nucleotides align to TRBD2. V was pared by 6 bases and J by 7 bases, with 9 bases of the junction left unmatched. CDR3 length: 14 residues. Germline V gene sequence: CDR1 MNHEY, CDR2 SVGAGI.

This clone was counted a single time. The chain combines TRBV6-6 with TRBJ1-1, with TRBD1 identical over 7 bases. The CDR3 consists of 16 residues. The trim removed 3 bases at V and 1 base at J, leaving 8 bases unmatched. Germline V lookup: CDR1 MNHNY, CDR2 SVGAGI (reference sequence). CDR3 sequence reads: CASSYPGTGANTEAFF. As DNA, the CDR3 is TGTGCCAGCAGTTATCCGGGAACAGGGGCGAACACTGAAGCTTTCTTT.

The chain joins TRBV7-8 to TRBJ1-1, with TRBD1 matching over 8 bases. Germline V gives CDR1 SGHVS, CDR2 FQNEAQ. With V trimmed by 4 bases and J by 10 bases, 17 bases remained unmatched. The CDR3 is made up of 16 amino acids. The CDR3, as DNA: TGTGCCAGCAGCTCCAGGCCTTTTGTCACAACAGGGGGAGCTTTCTTT. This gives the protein CASSSRPFVTTGGAFF.

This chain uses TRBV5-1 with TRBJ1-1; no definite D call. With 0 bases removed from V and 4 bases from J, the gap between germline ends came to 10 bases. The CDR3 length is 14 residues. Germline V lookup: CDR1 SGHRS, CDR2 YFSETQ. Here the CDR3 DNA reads TGCGCCAGCAGCTTGGGTAGAGGGAGCACTGAAGCTTTCTTT. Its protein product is CASSLGRGSTEAFF.

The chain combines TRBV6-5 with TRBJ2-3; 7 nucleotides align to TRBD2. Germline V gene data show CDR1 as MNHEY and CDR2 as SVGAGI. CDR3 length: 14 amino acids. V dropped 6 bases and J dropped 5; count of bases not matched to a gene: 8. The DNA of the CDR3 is TGTGCCAGCAGGCCGGGACTAACAAGAGATACGCAGTATTTT. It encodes CASRPGLTRDTQYF.